The 3 T cell receptor beta chains presented below share a single source sample, sequenced in a study of technical replicates of blood from four donors. Libraries were prepared by immunoSEQ multiplex PCR; TCRdb keeps only in-frame clonotypes and omits some of them. The sample has 65,000 to 90,000 clones, over 95% seen once. The sequencing input was T cells isolated from PBMCs. The receptors originated from a human donor in good health.

The CDR3 nucleotides read TGTGCCAGCAGCCCTCAGGGGGACGGCCCCTACGAGCAGTACTTC. It codes for CASSPQGDGPYEQYF. This chain connects TRBV11-2 to TRBJ2-7; 7 bases agree with TRBD1. Germline V gene sequence: CDR1 SGHAT, CDR2 FQNNGV. Unmatched junction bases numbered 9, after V lost 5 bases and J lost 2 bases. The CDR3 has 15 residues. Together with reference TRBV11-2 and TRBJ2-7, the CDR3 gives the full variable domain: EAGVAQSPRYKIIEKRQSVAFWCNPISGHATLYWYQQILGQGPKLLIQFQNNGVVDDSQLPKDRFSAERLKGVDSTLKIQPAKLEDSAVYLCASSPQGDGPYEQYFGPGTRLTVT.

The rearrangement links TRBV11-3 to TRBJ1-1, with 8 positions matching TRBD1. CDR1 and CDR2 from the germline V gene are SGHNT and YENEEA. V was clipped by 5 bases and J by 5 bases; unmatched bases: 16. The CDR3 is made up of 17 amino acids. The CDR3 sequence is CASSPNRQGARGTEAFF. The CDR3 coding sequence is TGTGCCAGCAGCCCCAACCGGCAGGGGGCACGTGGGACTGAAGCTTTCTTT.

The V call is TRBV19, the J call TRBJ1-2, with D hard to call. Deletions cut 6 bases from V and 0 bases from J, with 14 bases between. The CDR3 runs 15 residues. CDR1 and CDR2 (germline): LNHDA, SQIVND (reference sequence). The CDR3 spells CASSTSTGTNYGYTF. The CDR3 nucleotides read TGTGCCAGTAGCACCTCCACCGGGACTAACTATGGCTACACCTTC.